The next 4 T cell receptor beta chains were all read from a single sample in a study of T cell responses to AZD1222 COVID-19 vaccine listed by TCRdb under 2021. Library generation was performed with the immunoSEQ multiplex PCR assay. Held by TCRdb, this immuneACCESS table contains in-frame sequences only and omits some clones. Under half of the omission traces to an unresolved V gene where checked; the cause of the rest is unknown. In this sample the table shows 150,000 or so clones, 75% to 85% of which occur a single time. The ten largest make up around 4.1% of the sample. The meaning of the sample's time point label: baseline before first vaccination. The treatment or condition label, read with the paper, signifies: meningococcal conjugate vaccine given as trial control. The material sequenced was peripheral blood, taken on day 0 of MenACWY control vaccination. Receptor source: an adult in good health.

This clone was found a few times. This rearrangement joins TRBV28 to TRBJ1-1, with 9 bases that match TRBD1. Trimming took 6 bases from V and 0 from J; bases not matched to a gene: 11. The germline CDR1 and CDR2 sequences are MDHEN and SYDVKM. CDR3 length equals 17 residues. CDR3 sequence reads: CASSPIGTGSLNTEAFF. The CDR3 nucleotides are TGTGCCAGCAGCCCCATCGGGACAGGGTCCCTGAACACTGAAGCTTTCTTT.

CDR3 sequence reads: CAIRNTGANQPQHF. In nucleotides, the CDR3 is TGTGCCATCAGGAATACAGGGGCCAATCAGCCCCAGCATTTT. The rearrangement links TRBV10-3 to TRBJ1-5, with 7 bases lining up with TRBD1. Looked up from germline, CDR1 is ENHRY and CDR2 is SYGVKD. V dropped 6 bases and J dropped 3; count of bases not matched to a gene: 5. The CDR3 is 14 residues long.

The rearrangement joins TRBV6-6 to TRBJ2-5; maybe TRBD1 (6 bases). The V gene's germline CDR1 is MNHNY and CDR2 SVGAGI (reference sequence). The CDR3 covers 14 residues. V shed 3 bases and J shed 4 bases, with 12 bases lying between them. The CDR3 DNA is TGTGCCAGCAGTTATCGGCTAGGGGGAGAGACCCAGTACTTC. Translation: CASSYRLGGETQYF.

This clone was picked up one time. CDR3 protein: CASSQDLGQIPYNEQFF. CDR3 nucleotides: TGTGCCAGCAGCCAAGACCTGGGACAAATACCTTACAATGAGCAGTTCTTC. The J gene is TRBJ2-1, the V gene TRBV3-1 (or the pseudogene TRBV3-2), with a tentative D call TRBD1 (6 bases). Looked up from germline, CDR1 is LGHDT and CDR2 is YNNKEL (reference sequence). The CDR3 spans 17 residues. V was shortened by 0 bases and J by 4 bases, with 16 bases between the two germline ends.